This T cell receptor beta chain was retrieved from a study of T-cell memory formation after mild COVID-19. Findings and limits, study-wide: That cross-reactive memory joined was suggested by some responding clones appearing in pre-infection memory. Clones contracting across day 15 to 85 had a balanced CD4/CD8 profile; later expanding clones leaned CD4+. Day 37-peaking second-wave clones had unconfirmed SARS-CoV-2 specificity.

A single record per CDR3 protein comes from TCRdb applying MiXCR to the 5' RACE reads. This table has 280,000 or so distinct CDR3 sequences, 8.2% appearing once. Germline V gene lookup returns CDR1 DFQATT and CDR2 SNEGSKA (reference sequence). The CDR3 length is 15 residues. Trimming pared 0 bases from V and 3 bases from J, leaving 12 bases between. This clonotype has a count of ten or more. The antigen is unknown. This chain links TRBV20-1 with TRBJ2-1, with D maybe TRBD1 (6 bases). This clonotype was sampled from a man younger than 35 who had mild COVID-19 (a few samples of this study predate the infection). Cell type and time point are not known. Sequenced sample: PBMCs or a T cell subset sorted from them (not recorded which). CDR3 DNA: TGCAGTGCTAGAGATTTAGGGACACTCTACAATGAGCAGTTCTTC. Protein: CSARDLGTLYNEQFF.